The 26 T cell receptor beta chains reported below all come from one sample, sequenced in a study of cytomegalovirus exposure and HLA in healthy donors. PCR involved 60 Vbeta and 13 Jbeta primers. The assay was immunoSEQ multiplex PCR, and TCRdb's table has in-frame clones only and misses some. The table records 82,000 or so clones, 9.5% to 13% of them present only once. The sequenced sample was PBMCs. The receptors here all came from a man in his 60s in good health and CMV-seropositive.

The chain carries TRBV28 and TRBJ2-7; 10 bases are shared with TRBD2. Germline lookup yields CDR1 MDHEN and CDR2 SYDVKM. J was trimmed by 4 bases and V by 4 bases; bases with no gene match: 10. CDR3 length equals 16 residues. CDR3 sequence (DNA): TGTGCCAGCAGTTACCTCCAAGCGGGAGGGCCATACGAGCAGTACTTC. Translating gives CASSYLQAGGPYEQYF.

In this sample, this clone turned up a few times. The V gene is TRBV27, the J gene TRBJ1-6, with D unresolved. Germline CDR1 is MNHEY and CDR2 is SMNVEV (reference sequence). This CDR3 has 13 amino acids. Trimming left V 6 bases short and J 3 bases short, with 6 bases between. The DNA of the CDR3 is TGTGCCAGCAGCCAGATCTATAATTCACCCCTCCACTTT. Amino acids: CASSQIYNSPLHF.

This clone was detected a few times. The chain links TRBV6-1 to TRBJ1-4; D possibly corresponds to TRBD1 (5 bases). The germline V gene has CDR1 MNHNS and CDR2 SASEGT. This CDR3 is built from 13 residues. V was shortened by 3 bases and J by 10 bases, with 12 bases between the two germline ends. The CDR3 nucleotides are TGTGCCAGCAGTGAGGGCGCAGGGATAAAACTGTTTTTT. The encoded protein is CASSEGAGIKLFF.

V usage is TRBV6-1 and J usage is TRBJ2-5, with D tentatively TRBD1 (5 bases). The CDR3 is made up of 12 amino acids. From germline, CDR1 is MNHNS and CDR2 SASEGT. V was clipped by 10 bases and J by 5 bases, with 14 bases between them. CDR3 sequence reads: CATRAGLETQYF. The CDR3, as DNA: TGTGCCACCAGGGCAGGGTTGGAGACCCAGTACTTC.

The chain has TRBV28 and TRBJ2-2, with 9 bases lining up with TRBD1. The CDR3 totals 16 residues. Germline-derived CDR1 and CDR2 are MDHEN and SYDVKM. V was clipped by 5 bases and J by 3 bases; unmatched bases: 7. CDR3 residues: CASSTPGTGHTGELFF. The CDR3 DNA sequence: TGTGCCAGCAGTACCCCCGGGACAGGGCACACCGGGGAGCTGTTTTTT.

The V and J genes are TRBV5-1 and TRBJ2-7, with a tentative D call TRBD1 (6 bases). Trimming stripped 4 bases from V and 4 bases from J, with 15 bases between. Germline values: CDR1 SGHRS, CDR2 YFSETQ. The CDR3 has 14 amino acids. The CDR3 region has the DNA TGCGCCAGCAGCGCAGACAGGATCCCTTACGAGCAGTACTTC. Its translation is CASSADRIPYEQYF.

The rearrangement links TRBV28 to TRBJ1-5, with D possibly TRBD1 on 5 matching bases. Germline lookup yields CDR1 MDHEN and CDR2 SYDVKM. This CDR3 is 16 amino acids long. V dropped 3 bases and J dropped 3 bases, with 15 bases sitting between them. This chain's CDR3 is CASSFPGTGLNQPQHF. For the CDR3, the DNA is TGTGCCAGCAGTTTCCCCGGTACAGGCCTCAATCAGCCCCAGCATTTT.

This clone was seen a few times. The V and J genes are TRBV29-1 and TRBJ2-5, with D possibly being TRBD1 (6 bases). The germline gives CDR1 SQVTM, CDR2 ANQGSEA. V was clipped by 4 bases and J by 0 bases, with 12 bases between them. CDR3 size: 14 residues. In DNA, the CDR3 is TGCAGCGTTGGCCAGGGGTCGTACCAAGAGACCCAGTACTTC. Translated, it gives CSVGQGSYQETQYF. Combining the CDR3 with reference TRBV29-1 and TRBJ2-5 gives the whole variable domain SAVISQKPSRDICQRGTSLTIQCQVDSQVTMMFWYRQQPGQSLTLIATANQGSEATYESGFVIDKFPISRPNLTFSTLTVSNMSPEDSSIYLCSVGQGSYQETQYFGPGTRLLVL.

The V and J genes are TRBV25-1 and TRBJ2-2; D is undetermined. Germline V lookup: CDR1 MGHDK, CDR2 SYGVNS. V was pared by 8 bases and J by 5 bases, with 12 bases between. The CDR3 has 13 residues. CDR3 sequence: CASARRSTGELFF. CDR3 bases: TGTGCCAGCGCCCGACGGAGTACCGGGGAGCTGTTTTTT.

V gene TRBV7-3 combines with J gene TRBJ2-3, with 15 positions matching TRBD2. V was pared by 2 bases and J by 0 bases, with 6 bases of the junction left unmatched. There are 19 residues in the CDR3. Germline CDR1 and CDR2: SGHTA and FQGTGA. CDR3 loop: CASSLGLAGGPGSTDTQYF. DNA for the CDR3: TGTGCCAGCAGCTTAGGACTAGCGGGAGGGCCGGGGAGCACAGATACGCAGTATTTT.

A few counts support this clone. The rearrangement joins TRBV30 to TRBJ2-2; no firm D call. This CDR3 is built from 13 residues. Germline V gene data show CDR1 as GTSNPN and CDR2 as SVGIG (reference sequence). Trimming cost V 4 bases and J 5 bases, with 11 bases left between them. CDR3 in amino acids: CAWTGFLTGELFF. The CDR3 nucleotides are TGTGCCTGGACAGGATTCCTTACCGGGGAGCTGTTTTTT.

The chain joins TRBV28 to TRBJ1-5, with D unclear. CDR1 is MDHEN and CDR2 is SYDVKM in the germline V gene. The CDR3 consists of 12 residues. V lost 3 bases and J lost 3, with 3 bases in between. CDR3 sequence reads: CASSFSNQPQHF. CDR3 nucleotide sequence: TGTGCCAGCAGTTTCTCCAATCAGCCCCAGCATTTT. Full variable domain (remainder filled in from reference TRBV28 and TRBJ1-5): DVKVTQSSRYLVKRTGEKVFLECVQDMDHENMFWYRQDPGLGLRLIYFSYDVKMKEKGDIPEGYSVSREKKERFSLILESASTNQTSMYLCASSFSNQPQHFGDGTRLSIL.

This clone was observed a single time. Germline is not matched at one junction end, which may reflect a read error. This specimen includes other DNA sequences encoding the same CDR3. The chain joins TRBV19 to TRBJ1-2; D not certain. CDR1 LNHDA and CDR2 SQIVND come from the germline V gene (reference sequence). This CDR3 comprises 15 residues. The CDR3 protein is CASSMVRTTNYGYTF. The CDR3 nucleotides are TGTGCCAGTAGTATGGTCCGGACTACTAACTACGGCTACACCTTC.

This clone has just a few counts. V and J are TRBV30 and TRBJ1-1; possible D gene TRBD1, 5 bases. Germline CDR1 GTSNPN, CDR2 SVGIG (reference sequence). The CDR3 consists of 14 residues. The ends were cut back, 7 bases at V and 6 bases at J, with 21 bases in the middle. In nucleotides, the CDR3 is TGTGCCTTCATGGGGAGAGGGCGGGGCCCTGAAGCTTTCTTT. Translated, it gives CAFMGRGRGPEAFF.

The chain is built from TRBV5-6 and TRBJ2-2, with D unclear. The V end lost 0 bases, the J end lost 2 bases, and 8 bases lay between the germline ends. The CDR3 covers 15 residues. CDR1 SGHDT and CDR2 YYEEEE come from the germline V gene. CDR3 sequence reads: CASSLAWPNTGELFF. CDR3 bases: TGTGCCAGCAGCTTGGCCTGGCCCAACACCGGGGAGCTGTTTTTT. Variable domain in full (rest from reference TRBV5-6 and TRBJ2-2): DAGVTQSPTHLIKTRGQQVTLRCSPKSGHDTVSWYQQALGQGPQFIFQYYEEEERQRGNFPDRFSGHQFPNYSSELNVNALLLGDSALYLCASSLAWPNTGELFFGEGSRLTVL.

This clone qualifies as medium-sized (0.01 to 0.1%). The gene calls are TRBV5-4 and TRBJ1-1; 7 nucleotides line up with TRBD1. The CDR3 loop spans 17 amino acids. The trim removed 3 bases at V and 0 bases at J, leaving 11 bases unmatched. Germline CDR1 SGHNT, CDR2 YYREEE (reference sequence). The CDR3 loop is CASSSDRASEMNTEAFF. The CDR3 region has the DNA TGTGCCAGCAGCTCCGACAGGGCTTCCGAAATGAACACTGAAGCTTTCTTT.

DNA for the CDR3: TGTGCCTCCCGACAGGGAAGCAATCAGCCCCAGCATTTT. Its translation: CASRQGSNQPQHF. This chain uses TRBV30 with TRBJ1-5; 7 nucleotides match TRBD1. Germline V gene sequence: CDR1 GTSNPN, CDR2 SVGIG (reference sequence). The CDR3 has 13 residues. Germline trimming cut 7 bases from V and 1 base from J; bases unmatched to any gene: 4. Filled out from reference TRBV30 and TRBJ1-5, the complete variable domain reads SQTIHQWPATLVQPVGSPLSLECTVEGTSNPNLYWYRQAAGRGLQLLFYSVGIGQISSEVPQNLSASRPQDRQFILSSKKLLLSDSGFYLCASRQGSNQPQHFGDGTRLSIL.

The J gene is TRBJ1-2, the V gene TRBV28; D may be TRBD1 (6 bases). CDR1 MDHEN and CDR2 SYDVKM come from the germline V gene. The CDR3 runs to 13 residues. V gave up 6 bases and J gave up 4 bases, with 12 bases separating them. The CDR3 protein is CASRLGQLYGYTF. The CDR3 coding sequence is TGTGCCAGCAGGTTAGGACAGCTCTATGGCTACACCTTC.

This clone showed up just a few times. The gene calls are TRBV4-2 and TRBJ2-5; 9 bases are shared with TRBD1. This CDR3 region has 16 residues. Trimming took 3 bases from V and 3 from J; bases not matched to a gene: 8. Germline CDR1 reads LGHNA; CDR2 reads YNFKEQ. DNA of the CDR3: TGTGCCAGCAGCCAGGGCTTACAGGGGGCTGAAGAGACCCAGTACTTC. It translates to CASSQGLQGAEETQYF.

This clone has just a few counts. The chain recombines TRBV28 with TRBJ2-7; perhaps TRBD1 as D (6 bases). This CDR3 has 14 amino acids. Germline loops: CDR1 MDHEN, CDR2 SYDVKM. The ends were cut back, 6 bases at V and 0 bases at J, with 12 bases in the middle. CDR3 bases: TGTGCCAGCAGCCCTGACAGGACCTCCTACGAGCAGTACGTC. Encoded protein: CASSPDRTSYEQYV.

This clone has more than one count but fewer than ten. CDR3 in amino acids: CAWSSTAYEQYF. In nucleotides, the CDR3 is TGTGCCTGGAGTAGCACCGCGTACGAGCAGTACTTC. The chain joins TRBV30 to TRBJ2-7; no definite D call. The CDR3 consists of 12 residues. Germline V CDR1 and CDR2: GTSNPN, SVGIG (reference sequence). V shed 2 bases and J shed 4 bases, with 9 bases lying between them. The entire variable domain, with the rest obtained from reference TRBV30 and TRBJ2-7, is as follows: SQTIHQWPATLVQPVGSPLSLECTVEGTSNPNLYWYRQAAGRGLQLLFYSVGIGQISSEVPQNLSASRPQDRQFILSSKKLLLSDSGFYLCAWSSTAYEQYFGPGTRLTVT.

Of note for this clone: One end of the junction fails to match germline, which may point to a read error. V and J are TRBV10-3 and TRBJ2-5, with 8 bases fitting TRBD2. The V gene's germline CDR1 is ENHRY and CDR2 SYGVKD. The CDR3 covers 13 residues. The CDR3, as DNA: TGTGCCACCAGTAGCGGGGATGAAGAGACCCAGTACTTC. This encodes CATSSGDEETQYF.

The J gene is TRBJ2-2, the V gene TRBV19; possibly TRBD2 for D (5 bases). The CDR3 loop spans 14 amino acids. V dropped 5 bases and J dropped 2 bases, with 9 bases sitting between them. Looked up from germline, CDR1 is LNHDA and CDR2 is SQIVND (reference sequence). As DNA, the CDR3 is TGTGCCAGTAGTTCGGGGTCTAACACCGGGGAGCTGTTTTTT. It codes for CASSSGSNTGELFF.

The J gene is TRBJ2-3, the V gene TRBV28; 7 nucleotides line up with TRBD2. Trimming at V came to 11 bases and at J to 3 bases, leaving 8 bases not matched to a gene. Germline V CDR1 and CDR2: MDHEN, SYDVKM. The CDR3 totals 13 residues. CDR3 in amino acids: CAWGGGGTDTQYF. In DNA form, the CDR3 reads TGTGCCTGGGGGGGAGGTGGAACAGATACGCAGTATTTT.

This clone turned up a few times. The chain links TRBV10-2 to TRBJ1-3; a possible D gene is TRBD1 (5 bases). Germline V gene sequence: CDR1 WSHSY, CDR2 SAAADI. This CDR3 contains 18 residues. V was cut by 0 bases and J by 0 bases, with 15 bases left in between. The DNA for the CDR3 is TGCGCCAGCAGTGAGTCGGGGGGGATACGGCACTCTGGAAACACCATATATTTT. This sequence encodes CASSESGGIRHSGNTIYF.

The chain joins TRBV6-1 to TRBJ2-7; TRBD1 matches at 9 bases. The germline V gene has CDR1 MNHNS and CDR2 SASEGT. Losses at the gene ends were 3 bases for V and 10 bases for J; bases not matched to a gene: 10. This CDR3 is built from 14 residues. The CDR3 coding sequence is TGTGCCAGCAGTGAGCTGGGACAGGGATTCCTCCAGTACTTC. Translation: CASSELGQGFLQYF.